The entry below describes one T cell receptor beta chain. The data were obtained in a study of blood T cell repertoires in COVID-19. At the level of the study: From T cells, B-cell-depleted T cells, or PBMCs came the material, which was cDNA or gDNA.

Produced via immunoSEQ multiplex PCR; TCRdb's table is partial and in-frame only. There are 300,000 to 350,000 clones in the sample; roughly 90% occur only once, and 2.5% to 3% lies in the top ten. The CDR3 extends over 14 amino acids. The trim removed 1 base at V and 5 bases at J, leaving 4 bases unmatched. The germline CDR1 and CDR2 sequences are MNHEY and SMNVEV (reference sequence). The V gene is TRBV27, the J gene TRBJ1-1, with 7 bases lining up with TRBD1. Specimen: peripheral blood. This TCR came from a woman in her 30s with COVID-19, enrolled during active disease. For the CDR3, the DNA is TGTGCCAGCAGTTTATTCGGGACAGTTACTGAAGCTTTCTTT. Translated: CASSLFGTVTEAFF.